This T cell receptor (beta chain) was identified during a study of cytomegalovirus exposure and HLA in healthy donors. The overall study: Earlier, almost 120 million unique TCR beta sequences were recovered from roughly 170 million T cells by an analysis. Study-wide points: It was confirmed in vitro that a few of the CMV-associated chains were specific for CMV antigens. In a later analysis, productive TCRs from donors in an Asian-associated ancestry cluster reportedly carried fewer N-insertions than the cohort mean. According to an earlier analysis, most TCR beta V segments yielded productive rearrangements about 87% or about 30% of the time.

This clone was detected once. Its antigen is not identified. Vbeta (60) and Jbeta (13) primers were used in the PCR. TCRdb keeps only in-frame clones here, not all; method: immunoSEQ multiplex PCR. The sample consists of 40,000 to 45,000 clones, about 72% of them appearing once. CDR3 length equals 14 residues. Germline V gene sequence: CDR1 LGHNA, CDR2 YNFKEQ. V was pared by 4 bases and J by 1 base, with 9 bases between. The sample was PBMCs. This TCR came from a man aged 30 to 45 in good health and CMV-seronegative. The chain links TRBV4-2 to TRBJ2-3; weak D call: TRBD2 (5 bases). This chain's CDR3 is CASSLPGGTDTQYF. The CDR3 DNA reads TGTGCCAGCAGCCTCCCCGGGGGCACAGATACGCAGTATTTT.